This TCR beta chain was identified in a study of CD8 T cells in ankylosing spondylitis. With respect to this clonotype: What it binds is unknown.

Quantitative 5'-RACE with molecular barcodes was used to make the TCR beta libraries. TCRdb recomputed calls from the 5' RACE reads with MiXCR, one row per CDR3 protein. The table shows 250,000 to 350,000 distinct CDR3 sequences, with around 20% occurring only once. General observations from the study: Significant enrichment of disease-linked clones was reported in matched ankylosing spondylitis synovial fluid. A subset of motif variants has previously been described in the synovial fluid and blood of reactive arthritis. Among TCR beta sequences, a motif of eight highly homologous variants appeared characteristic of ankylosing spondylitis blood.

The receptor's source is a male donor with ankylosing spondylitis or in good health (not recorded which). Source material: blood, either unsorted or a sorted T cell fraction (not recorded which).

The DNA of the CDR3 is TGTGCCAGCAGCAAGTCAGGCAGGCTGAGGGAGCAGTACGTC. Its translation is CASSKSGRLREQYV. This chain uses TRBV5-6 with TRBJ2-7; D not resolved. Trimming cost V 4 bases and J 7 bases, with 18 bases left between them. Germline values: CDR1 SGHDT, CDR2 YYEEEE. The CDR3 spans 14 residues.